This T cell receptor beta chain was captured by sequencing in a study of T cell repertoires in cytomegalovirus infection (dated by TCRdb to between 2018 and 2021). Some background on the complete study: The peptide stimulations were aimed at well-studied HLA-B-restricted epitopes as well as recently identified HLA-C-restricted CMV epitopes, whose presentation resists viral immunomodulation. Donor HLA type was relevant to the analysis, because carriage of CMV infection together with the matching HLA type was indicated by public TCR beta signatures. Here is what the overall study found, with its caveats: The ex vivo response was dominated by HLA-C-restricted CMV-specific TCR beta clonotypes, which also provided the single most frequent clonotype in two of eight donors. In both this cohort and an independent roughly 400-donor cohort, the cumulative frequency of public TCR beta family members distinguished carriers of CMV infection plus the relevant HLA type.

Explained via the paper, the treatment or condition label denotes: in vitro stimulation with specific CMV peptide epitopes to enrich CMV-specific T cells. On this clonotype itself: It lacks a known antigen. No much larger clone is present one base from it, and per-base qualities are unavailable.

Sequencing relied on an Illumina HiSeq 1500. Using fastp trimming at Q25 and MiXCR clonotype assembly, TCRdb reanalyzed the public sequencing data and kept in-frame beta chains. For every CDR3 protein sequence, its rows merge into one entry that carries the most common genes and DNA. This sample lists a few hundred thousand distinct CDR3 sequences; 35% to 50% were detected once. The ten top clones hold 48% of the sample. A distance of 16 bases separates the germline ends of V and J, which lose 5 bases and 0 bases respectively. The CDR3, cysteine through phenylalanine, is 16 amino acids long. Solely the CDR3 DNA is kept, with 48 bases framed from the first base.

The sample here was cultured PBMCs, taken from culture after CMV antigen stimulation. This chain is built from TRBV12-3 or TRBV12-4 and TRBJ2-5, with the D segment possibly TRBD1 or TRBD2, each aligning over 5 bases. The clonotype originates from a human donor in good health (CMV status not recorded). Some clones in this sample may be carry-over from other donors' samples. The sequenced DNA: TGTGCCAGCAGTCCCGGCCCAGGGACGGACCAAGAGACCCAGTACTTC. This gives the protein CASSPGPGTDQETQYF.